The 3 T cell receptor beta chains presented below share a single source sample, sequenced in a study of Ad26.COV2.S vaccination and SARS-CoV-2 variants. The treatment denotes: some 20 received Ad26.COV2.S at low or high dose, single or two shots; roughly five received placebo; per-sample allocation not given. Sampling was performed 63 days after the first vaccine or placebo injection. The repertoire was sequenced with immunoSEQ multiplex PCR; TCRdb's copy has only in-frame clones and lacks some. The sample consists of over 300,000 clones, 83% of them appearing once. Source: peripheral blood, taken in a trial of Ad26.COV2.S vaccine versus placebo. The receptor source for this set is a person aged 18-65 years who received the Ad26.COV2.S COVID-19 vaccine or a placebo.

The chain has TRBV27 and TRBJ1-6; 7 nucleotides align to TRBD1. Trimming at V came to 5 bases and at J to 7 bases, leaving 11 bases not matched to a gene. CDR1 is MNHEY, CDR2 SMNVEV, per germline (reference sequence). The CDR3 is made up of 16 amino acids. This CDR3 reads CASSPYPTGQNSPLHF. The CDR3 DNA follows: TGTGCCAGCAGTCCGTACCCGACAGGGCAAAATTCACCCCTCCACTTT.

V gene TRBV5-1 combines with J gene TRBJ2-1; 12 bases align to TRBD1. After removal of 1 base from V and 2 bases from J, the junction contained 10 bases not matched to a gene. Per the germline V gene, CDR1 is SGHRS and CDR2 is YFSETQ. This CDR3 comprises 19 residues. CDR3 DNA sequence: TGCGCCAGCAGCTTGCAGGGACAGGGGGCGCCCCCCCCCTACAATGAGCAGTTCTTC. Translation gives CASSLQGQGAPPPYNEQFF.

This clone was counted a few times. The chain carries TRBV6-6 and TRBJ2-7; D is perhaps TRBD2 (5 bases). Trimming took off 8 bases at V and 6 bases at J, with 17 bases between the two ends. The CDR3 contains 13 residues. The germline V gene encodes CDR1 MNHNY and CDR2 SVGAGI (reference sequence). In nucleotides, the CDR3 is TGTGCCAGCGGGAATAGCGCCTTCGGCGAGCAGTACTTC. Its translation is CASGNSAFGEQYF.